The next 28 T cell receptor beta chains were all read from a single sample in a study of blood T cell repertoires in COVID-19. This table comes from immunoSEQ multiplex PCR, and its TCRdb copy is limited to in-frame clones, with some not included. The sample lists about 230,000 clones, around 88% occurring once. Source material: peripheral blood. These receptors were taken from a man older than 75 with acute or convalescent COVID-19.

The chain carries TRBV19 and TRBJ2-2; maybe TRBD2 (6 bases). Germline lookup yields CDR1 LNHDA and CDR2 SQIVND (reference sequence). V gave up 3 bases and J gave up 6 bases, with 14 bases separating them. The CDR3 covers 15 residues. CDR3 sequence (DNA): TGTGCCAGTAGTATTACGTGGGGGGAAGCCGGGGAGCTGTTTTTT. Translated: CASSITWGEAGELFF. Based on the CDR3 plus reference TRBV19 and TRBJ2-2, the full variable domain is DGGITQSPKYLFRKEGQNVTLSCEQNLNHDAMYWYRQDPGQGLRLIYYSQIVNDFQKGDIAEGYSVSREKKESFPLTVTSAQKNPTAFYLCASSITWGEAGELFFGEGSRLTVL.

The chain uses TRBV4-1 and TRBJ2-4; TRBD1 matches 11 bases. This CDR3 spans 15 amino acids. The J segment lost 9 bases and the V segment lost 4 bases, leaving 8 bases of the junction unmatched. CDR1 and CDR2 from the germline V gene are MGHRA and YSYEKL. CDR3 sequence (DNA): TGCGCCAGCAGCCGGGGACAGGGGGAGACTGGCATTCAGTACTTC. Translation: CASSRGQGETGIQYF.

J is TRBJ2-5 and V is TRBV27; 7 bases align to TRBD2. Per the germline V gene, CDR1 is MNHEY and CDR2 is SMNVEV (reference sequence). V shed 5 bases and J 5 bases; nucleotides not matched to a gene: 8. The CDR3 covers 14 residues. CDR3 sequence (DNA): TGTGCCAGCAGTGCAAGCGGGATGGGGGAGACCCAGTACTTC. It is translated as CASSASGMGETQYF.

V usage is TRBV27 and J usage is TRBJ2-7; 7 bases agree with TRBD1. V shed 6 bases, J shed 3 bases, and the junction held 5 bases outside the gene matches. The germline V gene encodes CDR1 MNHEY and CDR2 SMNVEV (reference sequence). The CDR3 is 13 residues long. The CDR3 here is CASSLQGNYEQYF. Here the CDR3 DNA reads TGTGCCAGCAGCCTACAGGGGAACTACGAGCAGTACTTC.

The chain is built from TRBV27 and TRBJ2-4; possible D gene TRBD1, 6 bases. This CDR3 has 14 residues. Trimming took 5 bases from V and 5 from J, leaving 13 bases between them. Germline loops: CDR1 MNHEY, CDR2 SMNVEV (reference sequence). In DNA, the CDR3 is TGTGCCAGCAGTCCACAGGGAAGGGAAAACATTCAGTACTTC. It specifies CASSPQGRENIQYF.

This rearrangement joins TRBV5-6 to TRBJ1-2; 8 bases are a match to TRBD1. This CDR3 contains 14 residues. Germline trimming cut 2 bases from V and 5 bases from J; bases unmatched to any gene: 5. CDR1 is SGHDT and CDR2 is YYEEEE in the germline V gene. As DNA, the CDR3 is TGTGCCAGCAGCTTCTGGACAGGGAGGTATGGCTACACCTTC. This translates into CASSFWTGRYGYTF.

This chain connects TRBV5-1 to TRBJ2-7, with D perhaps TRBD2 (5 bases). The germline gives CDR1 SGHRS, CDR2 YFSETQ. Trimming stripped 0 bases from V and 5 bases from J, with 15 bases between. This CDR3 is built from 15 residues. The CDR3 coding sequence is TGCGCCAGCAGCTTGGTCGGTAGAGGGTTTGACGAGCAGTACTTC. This gives the protein CASSLVGRGFDEQYF.

This clone has just a few counts. One junction end disagrees with the germline gene, perhaps due to a read error. The chain links TRBV7-3 to TRBJ2-2; perhaps TRBD2 as D (6 bases). This CDR3 is 14 amino acids long. Germline CDR1 is SGHTA and CDR2 is FQGTGA. The CDR3 loop reads CASSGRGNAGELFF. The CDR3 nucleotides are TGTGCCAGCAGCGGACGGGGGAACGCCGGGGAGCTGTTTTTT.

This clone came up many times. CDR3 amino acids: CASSLASPGTGRYEQYF. The CDR3 nucleotides read TGTGCCAGCAGCTTAGCGTCCCCCGGGACAGGGAGATACGAGCAGTACTTC. The genes are TRBV7-2 and TRBJ2-7, with 9 bases that match TRBD1. CDR1 and CDR2 from the germline V gene are SGHTA and FQGNSA. There are 17 residues in the CDR3. V dropped 0 bases and J dropped 4; count of bases not matched to a gene: 10. The variable domain in full, with the rest retrieved from reference TRBV7-2 and TRBJ2-7, is GAGVSQSPSNKVTEKGKDVELRCDPISGHTALYWYRQSLGQGLEFLIYFQGNSAPDKSGLPSDRFSAERTGGSVSTLTIQRTQQEDSAVYLCASSLASPGTGRYEQYFGPGTRLTVT.

This clone was found a few times. The chain recombines TRBV5-1 with TRBJ2-3; 7 positions match TRBD1. V was clipped by 5 bases and J by 2 bases; unmatched bases: 8. The CDR3 is made up of 15 amino acids. The germline CDR1 and CDR2 sequences are SGHRS and YFSETQ. The CDR3 loop reads CASRHSGGVTDTQYF. As DNA, the CDR3 is TGCGCCAGCAGGCATTCAGGGGGAGTCACAGATACGCAGTATTTT.

The gene calls are TRBV7-8 and TRBJ1-1, with a possible D match to TRBD1 (6 bases). The CDR3 spans 16 residues. Trimming took 3 bases from V and 0 from J, leaving 14 bases between them. Per germline, CDR1 SGHVS and CDR2 FQNEAQ. CDR3 DNA: TGTGCCAGCAGCTTGGTAGGGGGAAGGATGAACACTGAAGCTTTCTTT. It codes for CASSLVGGRMNTEAFF.

V and J are TRBV5-1 and TRBJ2-5; 12 positions match TRBD2. This CDR3 comprises 16 residues. The V gene end was trimmed by 4 bases and the J gene end by 2 bases; junction bases not matched to a gene: 6. The germline CDR1 and CDR2 sequences are SGHRS and YFSETQ. The CDR3 DNA follows: TGCGCCAGCAGCACCGGACTAGCGGGGAGTCAAGAGACCCAGTACTTC. Translating gives CASSTGLAGSQETQYF. Together with reference TRBV5-1 and TRBJ2-5, the CDR3 gives the full variable domain: KAGVTQTPRYLIKTRGQQVTLSCSPISGHRSVSWYQQTPGQGLQFLFEYFSETQRNKGNFPGRFSGRQFSNSRSEMNVSTLELGDSALYLCASSTGLAGSQETQYFGPGTRLLVL.

The rearrangement uses TRBV6-5 and TRBJ1-2, with no clear D. V dropped 7 bases and J dropped 0 bases, with 12 bases sitting between them. The CDR3 loop spans 14 amino acids. Per the germline V gene, CDR1 is MNHEY and CDR2 is SVGAGI. The CDR3 spells CASTVGRANYGYTF. The CDR3 DNA is TGTGCCAGCACCGTCGGTCGGGCTAACTATGGCTACACCTTC.

This clone has more than one count but fewer than ten. V gene TRBV6-5 combines with J gene TRBJ2-7, with D perhaps matching TRBD2 (6 bases). Germline loops: CDR1 MNHEY, CDR2 SVGAGI. Deletions cut 0 bases from V and 5 bases from J, with 17 bases between. The CDR3 is 16 residues long. CDR3: CASSYSSELAQNEQYF. The DNA for the CDR3 is TGTGCCAGCAGTTACTCGAGTGAACTAGCACAGAACGAGCAGTACTTC.

The chain couples TRBV5-1 to TRBJ2-7; a weak D match, TRBD1 (7 bases). CDR1 is SGHRS and CDR2 is YFSETQ in the germline V gene. The length of the CDR3 is 15 residues. Trimming took 4 bases from V and 1 from J, leaving 15 bases between them. The CDR3 reads CASSAGTAESYEQYF. The CDR3 nucleotides read TGCGCCAGCAGCGCGGGGACAGCCGAATCCTACGAGCAGTACTTC.

V usage is TRBV27 and J usage is TRBJ2-1; 14 positions agree with TRBD2. The CDR3 contains 14 residues. Losses at the gene ends were 6 bases for V and 14 bases for J; bases not matched to a gene: 9. Germline-derived CDR1 and CDR2 are MNHEY and SMNVEV (reference sequence). CDR3 amino acids: CASSNRLAGGPKFF. CDR3 in DNA: TGTGCCAGCAGCAACAGACTAGCGGGAGGGCCAAAGTTCTTC.

CDR3 sequence: CASSLGLAGGSEQFF. Here the CDR3 DNA reads TGTGCCAGCAGTCTCGGACTAGCGGGAGGGAGTGAGCAGTTCTTC. The V and J genes are TRBV2 and TRBJ2-1, with 15 bases identical to TRBD2. Germline CDR1 is SNHLY and CDR2 is FYNNEI. The trim removed 5 bases at V and 9 bases at J, leaving 5 bases unmatched. This CDR3 spans 15 amino acids.

This clone appeared once. V is TRBV2 and J is TRBJ1-2, with D possibly matching TRBD1 (6 bases). V was trimmed by 3 bases and J by 4 bases, leaving 12 bases between them. Germline V gene lookup returns CDR1 SNHLY and CDR2 FYNNEI. The CDR3 loop spans 14 amino acids. In nucleotides, the CDR3 is TGTGCCAGCAGTGAGGGGGCCGGTAGCTATGGCTACACCTTC. This sequence encodes CASSEGAGSYGYTF. The full variable domain, in which reference TRBV2 and TRBJ1-2 provide the parts outside the CDR3, is EPEVTQTPSHQVTQMGQEVILRCVPISNHLYFYWYRQILGQKVEFLVSFYNNEISEKSEIFDDQFSVERPDGSNFTLKIRSTKLEDSAMYFCASSEGAGSYGYTFGSGTRLTVV.

This clone was picked up a small number of times. The chain carries TRBV19 and TRBJ2-2; the D gene is possibly TRBD1 (7 bases). Germline-derived CDR1 and CDR2 are LNHDA and SQIVND (reference sequence). Trimming removed 6 bases at V and 3 bases at J, with 11 bases between. This CDR3 spans 14 amino acids. CDR3 sequence reads: CASRAGGYTGELFF. CDR3 nucleotide sequence: TGTGCCAGTAGGGCAGGGGGGTACACCGGGGAGCTGTTTTTT.

V gene TRBV19 combines with J gene TRBJ2-7; TRBD1 agrees at 10 bases. The germline CDR1 and CDR2 sequences are LNHDA and SQIVND (reference sequence). This CDR3 has 14 residues. J gave up 0 bases and V 7 bases, and 3 bases lay outside the gene matches. CDR3 in amino acids: CASKGQGSSYEQYF. DNA of the CDR3: TGTGCCAGTAAGGGACAGGGGTCCTCCTACGAGCAGTACTTC.

The chain couples TRBV5-8 to TRBJ1-1; D is possibly TRBD1 (5 bases). Per germline, CDR1 SGHTS and CDR2 YDEGEE. The ends were cut back, 7 bases at V and 2 bases at J, with 21 bases in the middle. This CDR3 has 16 residues. CDR3 protein: CASPGGGPPANTEAFF. The CDR3 DNA follows: TGTGCCAGCCCGGGGGGAGGTCCTCCGGCAAACACTGAAGCTTTCTTT.

A few counts support this clone. The gene calls are TRBV5-1 and TRBJ2-1, with D unclear. The CDR3 runs to 13 residues. The V and J ends lost 4 bases and 8 bases respectively, with 13 bases between them. Germline V gene sequence: CDR1 SGHRS, CDR2 YFSETQ. CDR3 region: CASSADSFYEQFF. In nucleotides, the CDR3 is TGCGCCAGCAGCGCCGATAGTTTCTATGAGCAGTTCTTC. The variable domain in full, with the rest retrieved from reference TRBV5-1 and TRBJ2-1, is KAGVTQTPRYLIKTRGQQVTLSCSPISGHRSVSWYQQTPGQGLQFLFEYFSETQRNKGNFPGRFSGRQFSNSRSEMNVSTLELGDSALYLCASSADSFYEQFFGPGTRLTVL.

The chain couples TRBV4-1 to TRBJ2-1; TRBD2 agrees at 15 bases. V gave up 10 bases and J gave up 8 bases; unmatched junction bases: 9. The CDR3 sequence is 15 residues long. Germline V gene sequence: CDR1 MGHRA, CDR2 YSYEKL. The CDR3, as DNA: TGCGCCACCGCACCCGGGACTAGCGGGAGGCATGAGCAGTTCTTC. Protein product: CATAPGTSGRHEQFF.

The chain combines TRBV24-1 with TRBJ2-5, with 10 bases identical to TRBD2. Trimming removed 7 bases from V and 5 bases from J; junction bases left unmatched: 12. Germline CDR1 is KGHDR and CDR2 is SFDVKD. The CDR3 loop spans 16 amino acids. This chain's CDR3 is CATSSSGSPIRETQYF. CDR3 DNA: TGTGCCACCAGCTCTAGCGGGAGCCCAATTCGGGAGACCCAGTACTTC.

The rearrangement uses TRBV7-2 and TRBJ2-5; perhaps TRBD2 as D (6 bases). The CDR3 has 14 residues. Trimming stripped 0 bases from V and 7 bases from J, with 12 bases between. CDR1 and CDR2 from the germline V gene are SGHTA and FQGNSA. The CDR3 nucleotides are TGTGCCAGCAGCTTAGCGCTTGGAGGGGCGACCCAGTACTTC. Translated, it gives CASSLALGGATQYF. Combining the CDR3 with reference TRBV7-2 and TRBJ2-5 gives the whole variable domain GAGVSQSPSNKVTEKGKDVELRCDPISGHTALYWYRQSLGQGLEFLIYFQGNSAPDKSGLPSDRFSAERTGGSVSTLTIQRTQQEDSAVYLCASSLALGGATQYFGPGTRLLVL.

CDR3 residues: CASSLAGGNTIYF. The DNA for the CDR3 is TGTGCCAGCAGCTTGGCTGGGGGGAACACCATATATTTT. This rearrangement joins TRBV5-4 to TRBJ1-3, with a tentative D call TRBD1 (5 bases). V lost 0 bases and J 7 bases, leaving 8 bases between the germline ends. The CDR3 has 13 residues. Germline CDR1 reads SGHNT; CDR2 reads YYREEE (reference sequence).

This clone has a handful of counts. V is TRBV24-1 and J is TRBJ2-2; D may be TRBD2 (6 bases). V dropped 9 bases and J dropped 3 bases, with 16 bases sitting between them. The CDR3 runs to 15 residues. Germline V lookup: CDR1 KGHDR, CDR2 SFDVKD. CDR3: CATRRGRTDTGELFF. CDR3 sequence (DNA): TGTGCCACCCGCCGGGGGAGGACGGACACCGGGGAGCTGTTTTTT.

The gene calls are TRBV4-2 and TRBJ2-7; a possible D gene is TRBD1 (7 bases). V was pared by 4 bases and J by 0 bases, with 10 bases between. Germline V gene lookup returns CDR1 LGHNA and CDR2 YNFKEQ. CDR3 length equals 14 residues. This CDR3 reads CASSPQGGSYEQYF. The DNA for the CDR3 is TGTGCCAGCAGCCCCCAGGGGGGCTCCTACGAGCAGTACTTC.